A single T cell receptor (beta chain) is shown here with its context. What it recognizes is unknown. These data originate in a study of cytomegalovirus exposure and HLA in healthy donors. Notes on the study in general: Prior analysis indicated that the majority of TCR beta V segments exhibited productivity approximately 87% or approximately 30% of the time. The authors reported that TCR beta sequences could predict HLA-A and HLA-B alleles. These predictions were accurate for most subjects in the first cohort.

The PCR used 60 Vbeta and 13 Jbeta primers. Sequencing was performed with immunoSEQ multiplex PCR; in TCRdb, only in-frame clones are kept and a portion is missing. The sample holds under 90,000 clones, over 70% seen once. The germline V gene has CDR1 LNHDA and CDR2 SQIVND (reference sequence). V gave up 8 bases and J gave up 5 bases; unmatched junction bases: 9. The CDR3 totals 15 residues. This TCR came from a man in his fifties or sixties in good health and CMV-seropositive. The V gene is TRBV19, the J gene TRBJ2-2; 9 bases are a match to TRBD1. What was sequenced was PBMCs. DNA for the CDR3: TGTGCCAGTGGATTGGGGACAGGGCGAACCGGGGAGCTGTTTTTT. Translating gives CASGLGTGRTGELFF.